The 29 T cell receptor beta chains below all came from one sample that was sequenced in a study of post-analysis software for immune sequencing data. Study observations and caveats: Patients carried roughly five TRBV segments more frequently than controls did, and TRBV5-6, TRBV5-1 and TRBV20-1 were among them.

Libraries were made from TCR beta cDNA, and they carried unique molecular identifiers. From the PCR reads, TCRdb called clonotypes with MiXCR, one entry per CDR3 protein. Among about 800,000 distinct CDR3 sequences listed, roughly 30% were seen once. Their recognized antigens are unknown. The sequencing input was blood. The receptors derive from a girl aged 10 to 17 with multiple sclerosis.

The genes are TRBV6-5 and TRBJ2-6, with D tentatively TRBD1 (6 bases). Germline-derived CDR1 and CDR2 are MNHEY and SVGAGI. The V end lost 2 bases, the J end lost 0 bases, and 17 bases lay between the germline ends. CDR3 length: 19 residues. Here the CDR3 reads CASSYGWSGVSSGANVLTF. In nucleotides, the CDR3 is TGTGCCAGCAGTTACGGGTGGTCAGGGGTTAGCTCTGGGGCCAACGTCCTGACTTTC.

This clonotype was seen a handful of times. CDR3 residues: CASKGNSPLHF. CDR3 DNA: TGTGCCAGCAAAGGGAATTCACCCCTCCACTTT. V gene TRBV6-5 combines with J gene TRBJ1-6; the D is unclear. The germline V and J ends were trimmed by 7 bases and 7 bases, with 5 bases remaining between them. Germline CDR1 is MNHEY and CDR2 is SVGAGI. The CDR3 is 11 amino acids.

The CDR3 region is CASSMGRQETQYF. CDR3 nucleotide sequence: TGTGCCAGCAGCATGGGACGGCAAGAGACTCAGTACTTC. The J gene is TRBJ2-7, the V gene TRBV11-2; D is possibly TRBD1 or TRBD2 (5 bases each). Trimming removed 5 bases from V and 10 bases from J, with 18 bases in between. CDR1 and CDR2 from the germline V gene are SGHAT and FQNNGV. The CDR3 runs to 13 residues.

This sequence joins TRBV11-2 and TRBJ2-7; no definite D call. V dropped 1 base and J dropped 2 bases, with 9 bases sitting between them. The CDR3 is 14 residues long. The germline V gene has CDR1 SGHAT and CDR2 FQNNGV. The CDR3 DNA is TGTGCCAGCAGCTTAGCCCGCAGAACCTACGAGCAGTACTTC. This gives the protein CASSLARRTYEQYF.

The CDR3 loop reads CASSLAWATDTQYF. Written as DNA, the CDR3 is TGTGCCAGCAGCTTAGCGTGGGCCACAGATACGCAGTATTTT. V gene TRBV7-9 combines with J gene TRBJ2-3; D remains ambiguous. The CDR3 is 14 amino acids. Germline assignment: CDR1 SEHNR and CDR2 FQNEAQ (reference sequence). V lost 0 bases to trimming and J lost 2 bases, with 6 bases between them. Full variable domain (rest looked up from reference TRBV7-9 and TRBJ2-3): DTGVSQNPRHKITKRGQNVTFRCDPISEHNRLYWYRQTLGQGPEFLTYFQNEAQLEKSRLLSDRFSAERPKGSFSTLEIQRTEQGDSAMYLCASSLAWATDTQYFGPGTRLTVL.

There are a few counts of this clonotype. The DNA for the CDR3 is TGTGCCAGCAGGCCGTGGGTGGGACTCCCAGATACGCAGTATTTT. Protein product: CASRPWVGLPDTQYF. The J gene is TRBJ2-3, the V gene TRBV6-1; TRBD2 might be the D (6 bases). The CDR3 is 15 residues long. V was clipped by 6 bases and J by 4 bases, with 17 bases between them. Looked up from germline, CDR1 is MNHNS and CDR2 is SASEGT.

Comments on this clonotype: One end of the junction does not line up with germline, which may come from a read error. The rearrangement links TRBV7-8 to TRBJ2-3, with D hard to call. The V gene's germline CDR1 is SGHVS and CDR2 FQNEAQ. This CDR3 is built from 14 residues. CDR3 coding DNA: TGTGCCAACAGCTTAGCCCTTAGCACAGATACGCAGTATTTT. Protein sequence: CANSLALSTDTQYF. The entire variable domain, with the rest obtained from reference TRBV7-8 and TRBJ2-3, is as follows: GAGVSQSPRYKVAKRGQDVALRCDPISGHVSLFWYQQALGQGPEFLTYFQNEAQLDKSGLPSDRFFAERPEGSVSTLKIQRTQQEDSAVYLCANSLALSTDTQYFGPGTRLTVL.

The J gene is TRBJ2-7, the V gene TRBV2, with 9 bases fitting TRBD1. There are 14 residues in the CDR3. Trimming removed 3 bases from V and 7 bases from J; junction bases left unmatched: 7. CDR1 SNHLY and CDR2 FYNNEI come from the germline V gene. The CDR3 DNA is TGTGCCAGCAGTGACGGGACAGGGCTGGGGGAGCAGTACTTC. This translates into CASSDGTGLGEQYF.

This clonotype was found a few times. The V and J genes are TRBV25-1 and TRBJ1-5, with a weak D call TRBD1 (5 bases). Germline CDR1 MGHDK, CDR2 SYGVNS. This CDR3 spans 14 amino acids. V lost 3 bases to trimming and J lost 7 bases, with 13 bases between them. The CDR3 bases are TGTGCCAGCAGTGAGGGGGAGGGGAGACAGCCCCAGCATTTT. Its protein is CASSEGEGRQPQHF.

This clonotype has a handful of counts. The rearrangement uses TRBV20-1 and TRBJ2-3, with 7 bases fitting TRBD2. Germline V gives CDR1 DFQATT, CDR2 SNEGSKA (reference sequence). There are 14 residues in the CDR3. The junction had 4 bases not matched to a gene; V was cut back by 2 bases and J by 2 bases. CDR3 in amino acids: CSARPSGFTDTQYF. The CDR3 region has the DNA TGCAGTGCTAGACCTAGCGGATTCACAGATACGCAGTATTTT.

This clonotype came up a few times. V and J are TRBV20-1 and TRBJ2-7, with D hard to call. The germline V gene has CDR1 DFQATT and CDR2 SNEGSKA (reference sequence). The CDR3 is made up of 13 amino acids. V shed 4 bases and J shed 7 bases, with 17 bases lying between them. The CDR3 region is CSAIVRLLSEQYF. Written as DNA, the CDR3 is TGCAGTGCTATCGTCCGCCTGTTGAGTGAGCAGTACTTC.

This clonotype has only a few counts. The CDR3 loop is CASSLVGTGGGPYEQYF. DNA of the CDR3: TGTGCCAGCAGTTTGGTTGGGACAGGGGGTGGACCCTACGAGCAGTACTTC. The rearrangement links TRBV27 to TRBJ2-7; TRBD1 matches 11 bases. The CDR3 totals 17 residues. With V trimmed by 3 bases and J by 2 bases, 9 bases remained unmatched. Germline CDR1 and CDR2: MNHEY and SMNVEV (reference sequence).

This clonotype has only a few counts. The chain recombines TRBV5-6 with TRBJ1-2, with TRBD1 as a possible D gene (5 bases). V lost 4 bases and J lost 4, with 14 bases in between. The length of the CDR3 is 14 residues. Germline CDR1 is SGHDT and CDR2 is YYEEEE. CDR3 DNA sequence: TGTGCCAGCAGCCAGCCATCCGGGGGCTATGGCTACACCTTC. Its translation: CASSQPSGGYGYTF.

The rearrangement joins TRBV4-3 to TRBJ1-2; 8 nucleotides agree with TRBD1. The CDR3 has 16 residues. Germline V gene data show CDR1 as LGHNA and CDR2 as YSLEER. With 0 bases clipped from V and 7 bases from J, the junction kept 10 bases outside the gene matches. The DNA for the CDR3 is TGCGCCAGCAGCCAAGAAGGCCACCAGGGGGCCTTTGGCTACACCTTC. It translates to CASSQEGHQGAFGYTF.

In this sample, this clonotype turned up a few times. This rearrangement joins TRBV6-1 to TRBJ2-2; 8 bases fit TRBD1. This CDR3 spans 17 amino acids. Germline V gives CDR1 MNHNS, CDR2 SASEGT. V was clipped by 6 bases and J by 4 bases; unmatched bases: 13. CDR3 amino acids: CASRQTGTGWSTGELFF. In nucleotides, the CDR3 is TGTGCCAGCAGACAGACCGGGACAGGATGGTCCACCGGGGAGCTGTTTTTT.

This clonotype was seen a handful of times. The J gene is TRBJ1-1, the V gene TRBV7-9; D gene unclear. The germline gives CDR1 SEHNR, CDR2 FQNEAQ (reference sequence). The V end was cut by 5 bases, the J end by 3 bases, with 7 bases between. The CDR3 extends over 12 amino acids. The CDR3 protein is CASSEDDTEAFF. CDR3 coding DNA: TGTGCCAGCAGCGAAGACGACACTGAAGCTTTCTTT.

The chain employs TRBV6-1 and TRBJ1-5, with TRBD1 matching 8 bases. V was clipped by 3 bases and J by 2 bases; unmatched bases: 6. Per germline, CDR1 MNHNS and CDR2 SASEGT. This CDR3 region has 16 residues. For the CDR3, the DNA is TGTGCCAGCAGTGAGGACAGGGCGGCTCGCAATCAGCCCCAGCATTTT. Its translation is CASSEDRAARNQPQHF.

This clonotype was seen a few times. The CDR3 is CASSLGNGSPLHF. The CDR3 DNA sequence: TGTGCCAGCAGCTTAGGGAACGGTTCACCCCTCCACTTT. The rearrangement links TRBV7-6 to TRBJ1-6; D ambiguous. Germline V lookup: CDR1 SGHVS, CDR2 FNYEAQ. The CDR3 consists of 13 residues. The germline V and J ends were trimmed by 1 base and 9 bases, with 7 bases remaining between them.

J is TRBJ1-2 and V is TRBV15, with D hard to call. CDR3 length equals 16 residues. Trimming pared 0 bases from V and 0 bases from J, leaving 11 bases between. Looked up from germline, CDR1 is LNHNV and CDR2 is YYDKDF (reference sequence). For the CDR3, the DNA is TGTGCCACCAGCAGAGATAGGGCCATAGCTAACTATGGCTACACCTTC. This encodes CATSRDRAIANYGYTF.

The V and J genes are TRBV14 and TRBJ2-5, with 7 bases identical to TRBD2. Germline assignment: CDR1 SGHDN and CDR2 FVKESK. The CDR3 is 13 amino acids. V lost 4 bases and J lost 5; bases outside the gene matches: 4. CDR3 amino acids: CASSRLALETQYF. The CDR3 DNA sequence: TGTGCCAGCAGCCGACTAGCTCTGGAGACCCAGTACTTC. Drawing the rest from reference TRBV14 and TRBJ2-5, the complete variable domain is EAGVTQFPSHSVIEKGQTVTLRCDPISGHDNLYWYRRVMGKEIKFLLHFVKESKQDESGMPNNRFLAERTGGTYSTLKVQPAELEDSGVYFCASSRLALETQYFGPGTRLLVL.

This clonotype was recorded a few times. Its ends do not fully match the called genes, so a read error is possible. The genes are TRBV5-1 and TRBJ1-1, with D unclear. The CDR3 is 14 amino acids. In germline, CDR1 is SGHRS, CDR2 YFSETQ. CDR3 region: CASSLAAANTEAFF. CDR3 DNA: TGTGCCAGCAGCTTAGCGGCGGCGAACACTGAAGCTTTCTTT.

A few counts support this clonotype. The V call is TRBV29-1, the J call TRBJ2-1; D uncertain. V was trimmed by 1 base and J by 12 bases, leaving 16 bases between them. The CDR3 is 13 amino acids. Germline V CDR1 and CDR2: SQVTM, ANQGSEA. As DNA, the CDR3 is TGCAGCGTTGAAGTTTCGGGTTATCGAGCGCAGTTCTTC. As protein: CSVEVSGYRAQFF.

The rearrangement uses TRBV20-1 and TRBJ1-2; no definite D call. Germline loops: CDR1 DFQATT, CDR2 SNEGSKA (reference sequence). The CDR3 is made up of 12 amino acids. V lost 3 bases, J lost 4 bases, and 9 bases lay in between. DNA for the CDR3: TGCAGTGCTAGCGTCGACCGCTATGGCTACACCTTC. It codes for CSASVDRYGYTF.

J is TRBJ2-6 and V is TRBV12-3 or TRBV12-4; 9 bases fit TRBD1. The V gene end was trimmed by 5 bases and the J gene end by 1 base; junction bases not matched to a gene: 6. This CDR3 contains 17 residues. CDR3 nucleotides: TGTGCCAGCAGTCCACAGGGGGCCCTTTCTGGGGCCAACGTCCTGACTTTC. Residues: CASSPQGALSGANVLTF.

The chain combines TRBV20-1 with TRBJ1-6; 7 bases map to TRBD1. The CDR3 extends over 14 amino acids. Germline lookup yields CDR1 DFQATT and CDR2 SNEGSKA (reference sequence). The V gene end was trimmed by 6 bases and the J gene end by 5 bases; junction bases not matched to a gene: 7. The CDR3 protein is CSASHGTDNSPLHF. The CDR3, as DNA: TGCAGTGCCTCGCATGGGACAGATAATTCACCCCTCCACTTT.

This chain links TRBV6-2 or TRBV6-3 with TRBJ2-4, with 9 bases identical to TRBD1. The CDR3 has 16 residues. V dropped 5 bases and J dropped 8; count of bases not matched to a gene: 13. Per the germline V gene, CDR1 is MNHEY and CDR2 is SVGEGT. The CDR3 bases are TGTGCCAGCAGTCACTTACAGGGGGCCGCGAGGGACATTCAGTACTTC. Translated, it gives CASSHLQGAARDIQYF.

This clonotype was seen a handful of times. The chain couples TRBV29-1 to TRBJ1-1; 10 bases map to TRBD1. J lost 4 bases, V lost 5 bases, and 10 bases had no gene match. Germline loops: CDR1 SQVTM, CDR2 ANQGSEA. The CDR3 covers 15 residues. The CDR3, as DNA: TGCAGCGTTATCTGGGACAGGGGAAGCAGCACTGAAGCTTTCTTT. Translating gives CSVIWDRGSSTEAFF.

This clonotype showed up just a few times. The rearrangement uses TRBV29-1 and TRBJ2-1; unclear D gene. CDR1 and CDR2 from the germline V gene are SQVTM and ANQGSEA. V was shortened by 5 bases and J by 3 bases, with 8 bases between the two germline ends. This CDR3 spans 12 amino acids. This CDR3 is CSVSALYNEQFF. The CDR3 nucleotides read TGCAGCGTTTCCGCGCTCTACAATGAGCAGTTCTTC.

This clonotype was counted at least ten times. This rearrangement joins TRBV5-1 to TRBJ2-1, with 14 bases identical to TRBD2. Per the germline V gene, CDR1 is SGHRS and CDR2 is YFSETQ. The CDR3 totals 13 residues. The V gene end was trimmed by 4 bases and the J gene end by 13 bases; junction bases not matched to a gene: 4. The CDR3 sequence is CASSPGTSGGQFF. In DNA, the CDR3 is TGCGCCAGCAGCCCCGGGACTAGCGGGGGACAGTTCTTC.